In this sample, the clone carrying this T cell receptor (beta chain) turned up once. With 60 Vbeta and 13 Jbeta primers, the PCR was carried out. Clones were sequenced by immunoSEQ multiplex PCR, and TCRdb holds only the in-frame ones, with some missing. The sample lists some 150,000 clones; roughly 80% were seen once. The sample belongs to a study of cytomegalovirus exposure and HLA in healthy donors. The germline gives CDR1 KGHSH, CDR2 LQKENI. J was trimmed by 2 bases and V by 2 bases; bases with no gene match: 2. This CDR3 has 14 amino acids. Specimen: PBMCs. The TCR was taken from a woman aged 40 to 55 in good health and CMV-seropositive. The chain combines TRBV18 with TRBJ1-2, with 7 bases fitting TRBD1. The CDR3 coding sequence is TGTGCCAGCTCACCAGTGACAGGGAACTATGGCTACACCTTC. Encoded protein: CASSPVTGNYGYTF. Complete variable domain (other parts from reference TRBV18 and TRBJ1-2): NAGVMQNPRHLVRRRGQEARLRCSPMKGHSHVYWYRQLPEEGLKFMVYLQKENIIDESGMPKERFSAEFPKEGPSILRIQQVVRGDSAAYFCASSPVTGNYGYTFGSGTRLTVV.